These T cell receptor beta chains were read from a single sample in a study of control samples from healthy donors and cancer patients. Produced via immunoSEQ multiplex PCR; TCRdb's table is partial and in-frame only. Here the sample spans around 53,000 clones, about 86% being singletons. Source material: PBMCs. Source of these receptors: a woman aged 45 to 65 with lung cancer. Both conserved end residues are part of each CDR3. Fields, in order: D gene, clone size, V gene, J gene, CDR3 protein, CDR3 DNA. A D gene is named only where the DNA matches it firmly. A row's size may be missing; if present it is once, few, many or a size class.

NA	few	TRBV28	TRBJ2-5	CATLVSGSETQYF	TGTGCCACCCTCGTTTCGGGTTCGGAGACCCAGTACTTC
NA	NA	TRBV19	TRBJ1-4	CASSGPLRGRNEKLFF	TGTGCCAGTAGCGGACCTCTCAGGGGCAGGAATGAAAAACTGTTTTTT
TRBD1	NA	TRBV18	TRBJ2-5	CASSLRDRSKETQYF	TGTGCCAGCTCACTTAGGGACAGGAGCAAAGAGACCCAGTACTTC
NA	NA	TRBV27	TRBJ2-3	CATRRDRATDTQYF	TGTGCCACACGCCGGGACCGAGCAACAGATACGCAGTATTTT
NA	few	TRBV27	TRBJ1-4	CASSLRFRGREKLFF	TGTGCCAGCAGTTTAAGGTTCAGGGGAAGGGAAAAACTGTTTTTT
NA	NA	TRBV3-1/TRBV3-2	TRBJ2-7	CASSQGGEQYF	TGTGCCAGCAGTCAGGGGGGGGAGCAGTACTTC
NA	few	TRBV7-8	TRBJ2-7	CASSLEASREQYF	TGTGCCAGCAGCTTAGAGGCATCGCGGGAGCAGTACTTC
NA	NA	TRBV6-2/TRBV6-3	TRBJ1-2	CASSYSRTPPGYTF	TGTGCCAGCAGTTACTCGAGGACACCGCCTGGCTACACCTTC
NA	NA	TRBV15	TRBJ2-1	CATSRDLGSLISYNEQFF	TGTGCCACCAGCAGAGATTTAGGCAGTCTCATCTCCTACAATGAGCAGTTCTTC
NA	NA	TRBV7-3	TRBJ2-3	CASSPPGGDTQYF	TGTGCCAGCAGCCCTCCGGGTGGAGATACGCAGTATTTT
TRBD2	NA	TRBV7-9	TRBJ2-7	CASSLTSSGGDYEQYF	TGTGCCAGCAGCCTGACGTCCAGCGGGGGGGACTACGAGCAGTACTTC
NA	NA	TRBV7-2	TRBJ2-4	CASSLRQGVGKNIQYF	TGTGCCAGCAGCTTACGGCAGGGTGTTGGCAAAAACATTCAGTACTTC
NA	few	TRBV7-3	TRBJ2-1	CASSPNRLGSEQFF	TGTGCCAGCAGCCCAAACAGGTTGGGGAGTGAGCAGTTCTTC
NA	NA	TRBV7-2	TRBJ1-5	CASSSGEGLPQHF	TGTGCCAGCAGCTCGGGAGAAGGGCTGCCCCAGCATTTT
NA	NA	TRBV3-1/TRBV3-2	TRBJ1-3	CASSPLSGTSSGNTIYF	TGTGCCAGCAGCCCATTGTCAGGGACTAGCTCTGGAAACACCATATATTTT
NA	NA	TRBV7-9	TRBJ1-4	CASSRTEKLFF	TGTGCCAGCAGCCGAACTGAAAAACTGTTTTTT
NA	NA	TRBV27	TRBJ1-5	CASSLFVGQPQHF	TGTGCCAGCAGTTTATTCGTTGGGCAGCCCCAGCATTTT
NA	NA	TRBV9	TRBJ2-2	CASSVDDTGELFF	TGTGCCAGCAGCGTAGATGACACCGGGGAGCTGTTTTTT
TRBD1	once	TRBV5-1	TRBJ1-1	CASSQGVNTEAFF	TGCGCCAGCAGCCAGGGGGTGAACACTGAAGCTTTCTTT
NA	NA	TRBV4-3	TRBJ2-5	CASSQENRRETQYF	TGCGCCAGCAGCCAAGAAAATAGACGGGAGACCCAGTACTTC
TRBD1	NA	TRBV6-5	TRBJ2-1	CASSYSTGDEQFF	TGTGCCAGCAGTTACTCGACAGGGGATGAGCAGTTCTTC
TRBD1	NA	TRBV19	TRBJ1-2	CASSIRQGDGYTF	TGTGCCAGTAGTATTCGGCAGGGGGATGGCTACACCTTC
NA	NA	TRBV18	TRBJ2-7	CASSRSRGNEQYF	TGTGCCAGCTCACGCTCCAGGGGTAACGAGCAGTACTTC
TRBD1	few	TRBV2	TRBJ2-2	CASSRGQGTTGELFF	TGTGCCAGCAGTCGGGGACAGGGGACAACCGGGGAGCTGTTTTTT
NA	NA	TRBV27	TRBJ2-6	CASRGGQAPFSGANVLTF	TGTGCCAGCAGGGGAGGACAGGCTCCCTTCTCTGGGGCCAACGTCCTGACTTTC
NA	NA	TRBV19	TRBJ2-7	CASSRDTSYEQYF	TGTGCCAGTAGTCGGGACACGTCCTACGAGCAGTACTTC
NA	once	TRBV7-2	TRBJ1-5	CASSLEFGAVSNQPQHF	TGTGCCAGCAGCTTAGAGTTTGGGGCGGTAAGCAATCAGCCCCAGCATTTT
TRBD1	NA	TRBV18	TRBJ1-3	CASSPLTGGGSGNTIYF	TGTGCCAGCTCACCCCTGACAGGGGGCGGATCAGGAAACACCATATATTTT
TRBD1	NA	TRBV28	TRBJ1-1	CASSYRGMNTEAFF	TGTGCCAGCAGTTACAGGGGCATGAACACTGAAGCTTTCTTT
NA	NA	TRBV20-1	TRBJ1-1	CSAREDTEAFF	TGCAGTGCTAGAGAGGACACTGAAGCTTTCTTT
NA	NA	TRBV9	TRBJ2-2	CASSVDVADTGELFF	TGTGCCAGCAGCGTAGATGTAGCAGACACCGGGGAGCTGTTTTTT
NA	NA	TRBV6-5	TRBJ2-7	CASSYAARTASEQYF	TGTGCCAGCAGTTACGCCGCCCGGACTGCGTCCGAGCAGTACTTC
TRBD1	once	TRBV11-2	TRBJ2-7	CASSVTGGEQYF	TGTGCCAGCAGCGTGACAGGGGGCGAGCAGTACTTC
NA	NA	TRBV29-1	TRBJ1-2	CSVEDFTDPGYGYTF	TGCAGCGTTGAAGATTTTACTGATCCAGGGTATGGCTACACCTTC
NA	NA	TRBV27	TRBJ1-2	CASSPGYRNYGYTF	TGTGCCAGCAGTCCCGGTTACAGGAACTATGGCTACACCTTC
NA	NA	TRBV19	TRBJ1-1	CASTALRNTEAFF	TGTGCCAGTACCGCACTCAGGAACACTGAAGCTTTCTTT
TRBD2	NA	TRBV3-1/TRBV3-2	TRBJ2-2	CASSQVNGRTGELFF	TGTGCCAGCAGCCAAGTAAACGGGAGGACCGGGGAGCTGTTTTTT
NA	NA	TRBV5-1	TRBJ2-7	CASSLRDSPSYEQYF	TGCGCCAGCAGCTTAAGGGATTCCCCCTCCTACGAGCAGTACTTC
NA	NA	TRBV4-3	TRBJ1-6	CASSQDRGTYNSPLHF	TGCGCCAGCAGCCAAGATCGGGGAACCTATAATTCACCCCTCCACTTT
NA	once	TRBV30	TRBJ1-5	CAWSVGPGQHF	TGTGCCTGGAGTGTAGGGCCAGGGCAACATTTT
NA	once	TRBV11-3	TRBJ2-2	CASSLEDWAGELFF	TGTGCCAGCAGCTTAGAGGATTGGGCCGGGGAGCTGTTTTTT
TRBD1	few	TRBV19	TRBJ2-2	CASTPWSSGGTGELFF	TGTGCCAGTACCCCGTGGAGTTCAGGGGGCACCGGGGAGCTGTTTTTT
NA	NA	TRBV7-6	TRBJ1-3	CASSHSGSSGNTIYF	TGTGCCAGCAGTCACTCGGGGAGTTCTGGAAACACCATATATTTT
NA	NA	TRBV27	TRBJ1-2	CASSSTVTYGYTF	TGTGCCAGCAGTTCCACGGTGACATATGGCTACACCTTC
TRBD1	NA	TRBV24-1	TRBJ2-2	CATSWTGDTGELFF	TGTGCCACCAGCTGGACAGGGGACACCGGGGAGCTGTTTTTT
NA	once	TRBV9	TRBJ2-7	CASSVGDQVLGEQYF	TGTGCCAGCAGCGTAGGGGATCAGGTATTAGGCGAGCAGTACTTC
TRBD1	NA	TRBV19	TRBJ2-7	CASSATGQGGEQYF	TGTGCCAGTAGTGCCACGGGACAGGGCGGCGAGCAGTACTTC
TRBD1	few	TRBV7-2	TRBJ1-1	CASSLQGAVGTEAFF	TGTGCCAGCAGCTTACAGGGGGCCGTGGGCACTGAAGCTTTCTTT
TRBD2	NA	TRBV29-1	TRBJ2-3	CSVAGGGPGDTQYF	TGCAGCGTTGCTGGCGGGGGGCCGGGAGATACGCAGTATTTT
NA	few	TRBV19	TRBJ1-2	CASRVGVGYTF	TGTGCCAGTAGGGTAGGGGTCGGCTACACCTTC
TRBD1	NA	TRBV7-2	TRBJ1-4	CASSAPGQEGEKLFF	TGTGCCAGCAGCGCACCGGGACAGGAGGGCGAAAAACTGTTTTTT
TRBD1	NA	TRBV2	TRBJ1-1	CASTQQGGNTEAFF	TGTGCCAGCACTCAACAGGGGGGAAACACTGAAGCTTTCTTT
NA	once	TRBV19	TRBJ1-6	CASNPRRDNSPLHF	TGTGCCAGTAACCCCCGCAGGGATAATTCACCCCTCCACTTT
NA	NA	TRBV28	TRBJ1-4	CASSLSTNEKLFF	TGTGCCAGCAGTTTGAGTACTAATGAAAAACTGTTTTTT
NA	NA	TRBV6-6	TRBJ1-5	CASSEANGNQPQHF	TGTGCCAGCAGCGAGGCAAATGGCAATCAGCCCCAGCATTTT